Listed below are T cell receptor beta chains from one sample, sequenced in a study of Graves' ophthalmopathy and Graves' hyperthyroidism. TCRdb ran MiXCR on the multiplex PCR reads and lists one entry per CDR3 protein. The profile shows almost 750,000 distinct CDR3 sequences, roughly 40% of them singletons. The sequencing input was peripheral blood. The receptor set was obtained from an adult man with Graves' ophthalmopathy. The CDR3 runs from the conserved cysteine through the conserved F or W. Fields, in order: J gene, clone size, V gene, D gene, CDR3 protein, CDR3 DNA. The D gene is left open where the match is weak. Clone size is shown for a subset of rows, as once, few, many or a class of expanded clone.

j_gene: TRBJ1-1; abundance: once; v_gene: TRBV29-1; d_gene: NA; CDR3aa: CSGRGMTNTEAFF; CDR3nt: TGCAGCGGAAGGGGGATGACGAACACTGAAGCTTTCTTT
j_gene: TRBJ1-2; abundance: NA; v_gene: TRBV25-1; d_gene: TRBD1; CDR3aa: CARLGTAYGYTF; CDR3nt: TGTGCTAGGCTAGGGACAGCTTATGGCTACACCTTC
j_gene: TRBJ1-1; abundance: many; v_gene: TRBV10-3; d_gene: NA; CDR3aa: CAISEQGLNTEAFF; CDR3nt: TGTGCCATCAGTGAGCAGGGACTGAACACTGAAGCTTTCTTT
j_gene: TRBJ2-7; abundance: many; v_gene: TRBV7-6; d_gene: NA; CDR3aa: CASSLAQGREQYF; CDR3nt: TGTGCCAGCAGCTTAGCGCAGGGGAGAGAGCAGTACTTC
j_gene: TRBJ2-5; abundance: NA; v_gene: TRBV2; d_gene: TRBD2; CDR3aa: CASSLAGGDFQETQYF; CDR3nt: TGTGCCAGCAGTTTAGCGGGGGGGGATTTCCAAGAGACCCAGTACTTC
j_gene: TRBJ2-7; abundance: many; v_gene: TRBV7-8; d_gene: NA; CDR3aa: CASSLSSGQGYEQYF; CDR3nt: TGTGCCAGCAGCTTAAGCTCCGGGCAGGGCTACGAGCAGTACTTC
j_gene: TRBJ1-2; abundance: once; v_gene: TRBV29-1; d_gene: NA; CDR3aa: CSVEAQANYGYTF; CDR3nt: TGCAGCGTTGAAGCACAGGCGAACTATGGCTACACCTTC
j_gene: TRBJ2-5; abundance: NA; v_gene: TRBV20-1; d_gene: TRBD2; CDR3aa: CSALSGRENQETQYF; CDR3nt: TGCAGTGCTTTGAGCGGGAGGGAGAACCAAGAGACCCAGTACTTC
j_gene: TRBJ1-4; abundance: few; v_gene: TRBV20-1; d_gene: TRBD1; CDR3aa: CSARYITGANEKLFF; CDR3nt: TGCAGTGCTAGGTATATCACAGGGGCTAATGAAAAACTGTTTTTT
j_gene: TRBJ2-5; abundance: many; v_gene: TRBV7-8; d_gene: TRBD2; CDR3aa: CASSSPLAEQETQYF; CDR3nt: TGTGCCAGCAGCTCCCCGCTAGCGGAACAAGAGACCCAGTACTTC
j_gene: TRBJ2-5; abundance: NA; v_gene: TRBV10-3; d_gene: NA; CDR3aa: CASSYSRGEGQETQYF; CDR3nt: TGTGCCAGCAGTTATTCAAGGGGGGAAGGACAAGAGACCCAGTACTTC
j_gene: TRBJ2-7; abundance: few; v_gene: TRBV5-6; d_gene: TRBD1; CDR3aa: CASSPWTGRDSYEQYF; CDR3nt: TGTGCCAGCAGTCCGTGGACAGGACGTGACTCCTACGAGCAGTACTTC
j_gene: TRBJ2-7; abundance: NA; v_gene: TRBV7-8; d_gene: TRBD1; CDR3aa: CASRRGTGNSYEQYF; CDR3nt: TGTGCCAGCAGGAGAGGGACAGGGAACTCCTACGAGCAGTACTTC
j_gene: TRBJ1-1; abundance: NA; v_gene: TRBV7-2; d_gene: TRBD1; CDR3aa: CASSLVRTGGRNTEAFF; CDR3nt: TGTGCCAGCAGCTTAGTACGGACAGGGGGTAGGAACACTGAAGCTTTCTTT
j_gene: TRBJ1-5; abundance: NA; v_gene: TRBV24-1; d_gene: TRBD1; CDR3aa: CAISPGQANQPQHF; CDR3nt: TGTGCCATCAGCCCGGGACAGGCGAATCAGCCCCAGCATTTT
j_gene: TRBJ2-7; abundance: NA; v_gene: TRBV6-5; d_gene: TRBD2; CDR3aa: CTSSYPWTSVYEQYF; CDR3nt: TGTACCAGCAGTTACCCTTGGACTAGCGTCTACGAGCAGTACTTC
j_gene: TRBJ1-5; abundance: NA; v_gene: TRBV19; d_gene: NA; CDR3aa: CASSIAPPGSSNQPQHF; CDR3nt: TGTGCCAGTAGTATAGCTCCTCCCGGCTCCAGCAATCAGCCCCAGCATTTT
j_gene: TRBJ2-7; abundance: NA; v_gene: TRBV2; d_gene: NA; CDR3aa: CASSYGQGGYEQYF; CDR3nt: TGTGCCAGCAGTTATGGGCAGGGTGGCTACGAGCAGTACTTC
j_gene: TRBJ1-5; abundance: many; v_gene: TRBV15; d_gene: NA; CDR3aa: CATSSPVDSNQPQHF; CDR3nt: TGTGCCACCAGCAGCCCCGTGGATAGCAATCAGCCCCAGCATTTT
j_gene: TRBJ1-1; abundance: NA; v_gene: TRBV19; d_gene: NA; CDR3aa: CASSMRRMNTEAFF; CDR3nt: TGTGCCAGTAGTATGAGGAGAATGAACACTGAAGCTTTCTTT
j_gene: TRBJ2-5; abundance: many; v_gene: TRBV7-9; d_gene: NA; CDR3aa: CASSLQGRTQYF; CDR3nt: TGTGCCAGCAGCTTACAGGGGAGGACCCAGTACTTC
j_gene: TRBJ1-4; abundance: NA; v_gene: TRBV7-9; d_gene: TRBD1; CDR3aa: CASSLAEGATEKLFF; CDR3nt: TGTGCCAGCAGCTTAGCTGAGGGGGCGACTGAAAAACTGTTTTTT
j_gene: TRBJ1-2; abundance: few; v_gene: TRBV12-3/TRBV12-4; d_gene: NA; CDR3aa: CASILGQGPSYGYTF; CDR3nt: TGTGCCAGCATCCTGGGGCAGGGTCCTTCCTATGGCTACACCTTC
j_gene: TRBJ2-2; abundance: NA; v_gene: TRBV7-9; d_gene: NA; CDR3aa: CASSRDGQLDTGELFF; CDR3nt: TGTGCCAGCAGCCGCGACGGCCAGCTCGACACCGGGGAGCTGTTTTTT
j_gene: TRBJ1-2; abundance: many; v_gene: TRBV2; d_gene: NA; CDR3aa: CASSGKGRETFYGYTF; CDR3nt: TGTGCCAGCAGTGGGAAGGGCAGGGAAACTTTCTATGGCTACACCTTC
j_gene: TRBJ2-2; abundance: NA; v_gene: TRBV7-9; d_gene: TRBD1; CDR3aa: CASSFQGAVGELFF; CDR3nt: TGTGCCAGCAGCTTCCAGGGGGCGGTCGGGGAGCTGTTTTTT
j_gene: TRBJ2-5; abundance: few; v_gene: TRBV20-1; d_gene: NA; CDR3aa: CSASGSELYQETQYF; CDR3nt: TGCAGTGCTAGTGGTAGCGAACTATACCAAGAGACCCAGTACTTC
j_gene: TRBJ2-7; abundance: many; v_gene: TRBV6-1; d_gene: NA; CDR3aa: CASSEVEEQYF; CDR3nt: TGTGCCAGCAGTGAAGTGGAAGAGCAGTACTTC
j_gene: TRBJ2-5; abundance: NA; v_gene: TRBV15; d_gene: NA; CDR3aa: CATSRTGTPSYF; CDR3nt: TGTGCCACCAGTCGGACCGGGACTCCCTCGTACTTC
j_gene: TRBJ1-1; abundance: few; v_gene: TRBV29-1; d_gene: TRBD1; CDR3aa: CSVVVHRGYNTEAFF; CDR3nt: TGCAGCGTTGTTGTGCACAGGGGCTACAACACTGAAGCTTTCTTT
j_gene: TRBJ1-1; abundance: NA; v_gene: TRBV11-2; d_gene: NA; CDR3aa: CASSLSGWAEAFF; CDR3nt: TGTGCCAGCAGCTTAAGCGGGTGGGCTGAAGCTTTCTTT
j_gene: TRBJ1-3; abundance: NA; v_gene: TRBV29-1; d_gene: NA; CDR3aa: CSGTHRTALGNTIYF; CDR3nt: TGCAGCGGAACCCATAGGACCGCTCTAGGAAACACCATATATTTT
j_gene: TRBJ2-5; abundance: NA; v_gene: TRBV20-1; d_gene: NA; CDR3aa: CSAIDIAEGTETQYF; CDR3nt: TGCAGTGCTATAGATATAGCGGAAGGGACAGAGACCCAGTACTTC
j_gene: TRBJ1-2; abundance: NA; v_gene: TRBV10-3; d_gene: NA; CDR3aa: CAIRGWAEYGYTF; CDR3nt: TGTGCCATCAGGGGTTGGGCTGAGTATGGCTACACCTTC
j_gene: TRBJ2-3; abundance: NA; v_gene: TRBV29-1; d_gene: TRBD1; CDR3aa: CSVVIVRDRETDTQYF; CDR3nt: TGCAGCGTTGTCATCGTTCGGGACAGGGAAACAGATACGCAGTATTTT
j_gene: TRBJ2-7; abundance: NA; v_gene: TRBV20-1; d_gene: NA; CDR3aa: CSANRDRAHYEQYF; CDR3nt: TGCAGTGCTAACAGGGATCGAGCCCACTACGAGCAGTACTTC